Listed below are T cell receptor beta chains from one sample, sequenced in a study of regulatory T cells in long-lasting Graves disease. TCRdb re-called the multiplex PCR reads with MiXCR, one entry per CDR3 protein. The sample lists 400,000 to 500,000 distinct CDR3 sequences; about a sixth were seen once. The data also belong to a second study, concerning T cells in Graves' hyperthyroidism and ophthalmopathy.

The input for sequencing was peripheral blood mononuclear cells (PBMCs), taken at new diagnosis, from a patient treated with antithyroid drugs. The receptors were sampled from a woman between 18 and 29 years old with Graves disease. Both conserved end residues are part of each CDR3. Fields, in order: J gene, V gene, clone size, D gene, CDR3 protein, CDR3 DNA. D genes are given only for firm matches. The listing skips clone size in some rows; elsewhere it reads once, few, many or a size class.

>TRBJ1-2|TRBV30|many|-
CAWSVPETNYGYTF
TGTGCCTGGAGTGTCCCTGAAACTAACTATGGCTACACCTTC
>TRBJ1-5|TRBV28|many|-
CASSASGFSNQPQHF
TGTGCCAGCAGCGCTAGTGGATTTAGCAATCAGCCCCAGCATTTT
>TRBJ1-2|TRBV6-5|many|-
CASSYSSNYGYTF
TGTGCCAGCAGTTACTCGTCCAACTATGGCTACACCTTC
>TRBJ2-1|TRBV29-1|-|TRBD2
CSGGIGRVNNEQFF
TGCAGCGGAGGAATCGGGAGGGTGAACAATGAGCAGTTCTTC
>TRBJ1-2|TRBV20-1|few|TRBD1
CSASRDRVNGYTF
TGCAGTGCTAGCCGGGACAGGGTCAATGGCTACACCTTC
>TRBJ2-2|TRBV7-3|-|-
CASSLRPGRTANTGELFF
TGTGCCAGCAGCTTACGCCCGGGACGGACCGCGAACACCGGGGAGCTGTTTTTT
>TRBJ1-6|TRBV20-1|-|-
CSARQTARSNSPLHF
TGCAGTGCTAGACAGACAGCCCGGTCAAATTCACCCCTCCACTTT
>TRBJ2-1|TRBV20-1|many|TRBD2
CSVKRAGVTQFF
TGCAGTGTAAAGAGAGCGGGAGTAACACAGTTCTTC
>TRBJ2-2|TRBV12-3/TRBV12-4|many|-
CASRSANTGELFF
TGTGCCAGCAGATCCGCGAACACCGGGGAGCTGTTTTTT
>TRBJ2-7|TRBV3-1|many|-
CASSRGVGYEQYF
TGTGCCAGCAGCCGAGGGGTTGGTTACGAGCAGTACTTC